The rows below give T cell receptor beta chains drawn from one sample of a study of cytomegalovirus exposure and HLA in healthy donors. Profiled with immunoSEQ multiplex PCR; TCRdb holds only in-frame clones, not every one. Here the sample spans under 150,000 clones, about 82% being singletons. The sample comprised PBMCs. Every receptor here comes from a boy under 18 in good health and CMV-seronegative. Each CDR3 is given with its conserved first and last residue. Each record gives: J gene, clone size, V gene, D gene, CDR3 DNA, CDR3 protein. The D gene is left open where the match is weak. Only some rows state a clone size, as once, few, many or a class for expanded clones.

TRBJ2-7,few,TRBV27,-,TGTGCCAGCAGTCTCCTTTCCTACGAGCAGTACTTC,CASSLLSYEQYF
TRBJ1-5,-,TRBV23-1,-,TGCGCCAGTCCACCCCCCCCTACGCAGCCCCAGCATTTT,CASPPPPTQPQHF
TRBJ2-3,few,TRBV4-1,-,TGCGCCAGCAGCCCCCAAGCGGAGGCAGATACGCAGTATTTT,CASSPQAEADTQYF
TRBJ2-2,few,TRBV29-1,-,TGCAGCGTTGATTGGAGCACCGGGGAGCTGTTTTTT,CSVDWSTGELFF
TRBJ2-7,-,TRBV7-9,-,TGTGCCAGCAGCTCCTCCTATTCCTACGAGCAGTACTTC,CASSSSYSYEQYF
TRBJ2-2,-,TRBV4-3,TRBD2,TGCGCCAGCAGCCACCCCCCCGGGACTAGCGGTCTTACTGACACCGGGGAGCTGTTTTTT,CASSHPPGTSGLTDTGELFF
TRBJ1-6,-,TRBV2,TRBD1,TGTGCCAGCAGCTCCACAGGGGGCGCGTATAATTCACCCCTCCACTTT,CASSSTGGAYNSPLHF
TRBJ2-3,few,TRBV6-5,TRBD1,TGTGCCAGCAGCACGGACAGGGTAGCGGCAGATACGCAGTATTTT,CASSTDRVAADTQYF
TRBJ1-5,-,TRBV30,TRBD1,TGTGCCTGGAGCCGGGATTCCGGGACAGGGGGGAATCAGCCCCAGCATTTT,CAWSRDSGTGGNQPQHF
TRBJ2-1,-,TRBV19,-,TGTGCCAGTAGTGGTAGTCATAGCTCCTACAATGAGCAGTTCTTC,CASSGSHSSYNEQFF
TRBJ2-1,-,TRBV7-6,TRBD2,TGTGCCAGCAGCCTCGAGGGACTAGCGGGACGCGAGCAGTTCTTC,CASSLEGLAGREQFF
TRBJ2-7,-,TRBV4-3,TRBD2,TGCGCCAGCAGCCAGACGACTAGCGGGAGCGGGGAGCAGTACTTC,CASSQTTSGSGEQYF
TRBJ2-3,-,TRBV7-3,-,TGTGCCAGCAGCCTCCCGGGGGTCACAGATACGCAGTATTTT,CASSLPGVTDTQYF
TRBJ1-1,-,TRBV7-2,-,TGTGCCAGCAGCCTCGGGGCGGGGACTGAAGCTTTCTTT,CASSLGAGTEAFF
TRBJ2-3,-,TRBV6-5,-,TGTGCCAGCACCCCAGGGGCGGGAGGCACAGATACGCAGTATTTT,CASTPGAGGTDTQYF
TRBJ1-5,-,TRBV5-6,TRBD1,TGTGCCAGCAGCGCATCCGGGACAGGGGATCAGCCCCAGCATTTT,CASSASGTGDQPQHF
TRBJ1-4,-,TRBV28,TRBD1,TGTGCCAGCAGTTCCTTGGGACAGTCTAATGAAAAACTGTTTTTT,CASSSLGQSNEKLFF
TRBJ2-1,-,TRBV19,TRBD2,TGTGCCAGTAGTACCCCCGGTAGCGGGAGGGCCTACGAGCAGTTCTTC,CASSTPGSGRAYEQFF
TRBJ2-1,-,TRBV5-6,TRBD2,TGTGCCAGCAGCTTCAAAAGCGGGGGGCCAGATGAGCAGTTCTTC,CASSFKSGGPDEQFF
TRBJ2-7,-,TRBV5-1,-,TGCGCCAGCAGCTTGGCGGGGATAACCTACGAGCAGTACTTC,CASSLAGITYEQYF
TRBJ1-2,-,TRBV9,-,TGTGCCAGCAGTCTGGGGGGGAAGGCGGGGGGCTACACCTTC,CASSLGGKAGGYTF
TRBJ1-1,-,TRBV29-1,-,TGCAGCGTTGAAGATGATCAAGGAGGGCAAGCTTTCTTT,CSVEDDQGGQAFF
TRBJ1-5,-,TRBV6-5,-,TGTGCCAGCACTAATGGGGCCCAGCCCCAGCATTTT,CASTNGAQPQHF
TRBJ2-7,-,TRBV27,-,TGTGCCAGCAAACGGGCAGGGCCCCACGAGCAGTACTTC,CASKRAGPHEQYF
TRBJ2-5,-,TRBV7-2,-,TGTGCCAGCAGCTTAGAGCGGGCTTGGGAGACCCAGTACTTC,CASSLERAWETQYF
TRBJ2-3,-,TRBV4-2,-,TGTGCCAGCAGCCAAGGACGGGAGATCGTCGCAGATACGCAGTATTTT,CASSQGREIVADTQYF
TRBJ2-2,-,TRBV28,-,TGTGCCAGCAGTTCCCACGGACGGGATTCCGGGGAGCTGTTTTTT,CASSSHGRDSGELFF
TRBJ2-7,-,TRBV7-9,-,TGTGCCAGCAGCCATGGGGCGAAACAGGGGGGGTACGAGCAGTACTTC,CASSHGAKQGGYEQYF
TRBJ2-3,-,TRBV30,-,TGTGCCTGGAGTGTATTGGACAGTGGTACAGATACGCAGTATTTT,CAWSVLDSGTDTQYF
TRBJ1-2,-,TRBV7-9,TRBD1,TGTGCCAGCAGCTTAGCGGACAGGGCTAACTATGGCTACACCTTC,CASSLADRANYGYTF
TRBJ2-5,-,TRBV2,-,TGTGCCAGCAGTGTTTCGAGAGGAACACAAGAGACCCAGTACTTC,CASSVSRGTQETQYF
TRBJ1-2,-,TRBV5-1,-,TGCGCCAGCAGCCCCCGGACGGACACTAACTATGGCTACACCTTC,CASSPRTDTNYGYTF
TRBJ2-3,once,TRBV6-1,TRBD1,TGTGCCAGCAGTGACCTCGGGACAGGGATTACAGATACGCAGTATTTT,CASSDLGTGITDTQYF
TRBJ1-1,few,TRBV6-5,-,TGTGCCAGCAGTTACCGCAGAAACACTGAAGCTTTCTTT,CASSYRRNTEAFF
TRBJ2-1,-,TRBV11-3,TRBD2,TGTGCCAGCAGCTCGGGACTAGCGGGGAACCTCAAGCAGTTCTTC,CASSSGLAGNLKQFF
TRBJ2-7,-,TRBV6-5,-,TGTGCCAGCAGTAGAGGCCCTTCCTACGAGCAGTACTTC,CASSRGPSYEQYF
TRBJ2-3,-,TRBV5-1,TRBD2,TGCGCCAGCAGCCTGTTCGGTAGCGGGGTGGCAGATACGCAGTATTTT,CASSLFGSGVADTQYF
TRBJ1-3,-,TRBV2,TRBD1,TGTGCCAGCAGCTCAAGGGGACAGACCTCTGGAAACACCATATATTTT,CASSSRGQTSGNTIYF
TRBJ1-1,-,TRBV23-1,-,TGCGCCAGCAGGGCAGACTACACTGAAGCTTTCTTT,CASRADYTEAFF
TRBJ1-2,-,TRBV25-1,-,TGTGCCAGCAGGGGGAGGGGCTATGGCTACACCTTC,CASRGRGYGYTF
TRBJ2-2,-,TRBV6-5,-,TGTGCCAGCAACCCCCGGACAGCATTTTCCGGGGAGCTGTTTTTT,CASNPRTAFSGELFF
TRBJ2-1,-,TRBV27,-,TGTGCCAGCAGTCCCCTTCCCGGACTTGGGTTCTTC,CASSPLPGLGFF
TRBJ2-3,-,TRBV4-2,TRBD1,TGTGCCAGCAGCCAACGATTAACAGGGGATCCCTGGGATACGCAGTATTTT,CASSQRLTGDPWDTQYF
TRBJ2-1,-,TRBV7-7,TRBD2,TGTGCCAGCAGCTCCCTTGGAGCGGGAGACCTCTTTAATGAGCAGTTCTTC,CASSSLGAGDLFNEQFF
TRBJ2-7,-,TRBV2,TRBD1,TGTGCCAGCAGTCTCCAAGGGACAGGGTCCTACGAGCAGTACTTC,CASSLQGTGSYEQYF
TRBJ1-5,-,TRBV30,TRBD1,TGTGCCTGGAGCCGGACAGGGTTGAGTCAGCCCCAGCATTTT,CAWSRTGLSQPQHF
TRBJ2-3,few,TRBV5-6,-,TGTGCCAGCAGCCGGGGACTTGGAAAGGATACGCAGTATTTT,CASSRGLGKDTQYF
TRBJ2-7,-,TRBV29-1,-,TGCAGCGGTTGGGACTTAAACTACGAGCAGTACTTC,CSGWDLNYEQYF
TRBJ2-1,-,TRBV5-1,TRBD2,TGCGCCAGCAGCTTAACTCATACCCTAGCGGGAGATGAGCAGTTCTTC,CASSLTHTLAGDEQFF
TRBJ2-1,-,TRBV13,-,TGTGCCAGCAGCTTGTACGGACAGAACAATGAGCAGTTCTTC,CASSLYGQNNEQFF
TRBJ2-7,-,TRBV6-1,-,TGTGCCAGCAGGGGAAGTGGAGGTTACGAGCAGTACTTC,CASRGSGGYEQYF